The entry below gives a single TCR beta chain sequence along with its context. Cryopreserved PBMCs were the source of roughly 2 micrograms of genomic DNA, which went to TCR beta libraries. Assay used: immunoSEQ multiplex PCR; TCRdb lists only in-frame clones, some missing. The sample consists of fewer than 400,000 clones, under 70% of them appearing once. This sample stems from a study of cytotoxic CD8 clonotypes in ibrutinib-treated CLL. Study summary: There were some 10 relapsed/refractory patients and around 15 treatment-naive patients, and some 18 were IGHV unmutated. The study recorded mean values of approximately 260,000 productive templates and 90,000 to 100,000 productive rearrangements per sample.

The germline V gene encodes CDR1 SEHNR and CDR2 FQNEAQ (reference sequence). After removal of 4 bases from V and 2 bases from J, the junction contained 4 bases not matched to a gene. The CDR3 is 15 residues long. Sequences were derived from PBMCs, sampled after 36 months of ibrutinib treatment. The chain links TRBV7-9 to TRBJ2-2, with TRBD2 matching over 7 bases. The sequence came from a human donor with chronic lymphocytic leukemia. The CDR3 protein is CASSYPGLNTGELFF. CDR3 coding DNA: TGTGCCAGCAGCTACCCGGGACTAAACACCGGGGAGCTGTTTTTT.